The 17 T cell receptor beta chains in this list originate from one sample, sequenced in a study of cytotoxic CD8 clonotypes in ibrutinib-treated CLL. Here immunoSEQ multiplex PCR was the method, and the copy in TCRdb shows in-frame clones only, minus some. The sample lists some 300,000 clones, 80% occurring once. Here the sequenced sample was PBMCs, taken before ibrutinib treatment. Source of these receptors: a human donor with chronic lymphocytic leukemia.

The chain links TRBV27 to TRBJ2-7, with D perhaps TRBD2 (5 bases). Germline CDR1 and CDR2: MNHEY and SMNVEV (reference sequence). V lost 5 bases, J lost 2 bases, and 16 bases lay in between. CDR3 length: 15 amino acids. In DNA form, the CDR3 reads TGTGCCAGCAGTCTGCGGGCCTCCAATGCCTACGAGCAGTACTTC. Translating gives CASSLRASNAYEQYF.

The chain has TRBV7-9 and TRBJ2-7, with TRBD1 identical over 9 bases. The J segment lost 5 bases and the V segment lost 4 bases, leaving 9 bases of the junction unmatched. This CDR3 region has 15 residues. Germline V gene sequence: CDR1 SEHNR, CDR2 FQNEAQ (reference sequence). CDR3 residues: CASSSGQGSLDEQYF. CDR3 nucleotides: TGTGCCAGCAGCTCGGGACAGGGAAGTTTGGACGAGCAGTACTTC. The full variable domain, completed using reference TRBV7-9 and TRBJ2-7, is DTGVSQNPRHKITKRGQNVTFRCDPISEHNRLYWYRQTLGQGPEFLTYFQNEAQLEKSRLLSDRFSAERPKGSFSTLEIQRTEQGDSAMYLCASSSGQGSLDEQYFGPGTRLTVT.

The chain uses TRBV19 and TRBJ1-2; 11 nucleotides match TRBD1. Trimming removed 10 bases from V and 6 bases from J; junction bases left unmatched: 10. CDR1 is LNHDA, CDR2 SQIVND, per germline (reference sequence). The length of the CDR3 is 14 residues. DNA for the CDR3: TGTGCCACGGAACCGGGACAGGGGGTCCATGGCTACACCTTC. Protein sequence: CATEPGQGVHGYTF.

The J gene is TRBJ1-1, the V gene TRBV21-1; TRBD1, as called in the table, went unchecked against the DNA. TRBV21-1 is recorded as a pseudogene. The CDR3 totals 15 residues. The CDR3 loop is CASSKVAGVNTEAFF. DNA of the CDR3: TGTGCCAGCAGCAAAGTGGCAGGCGTGAACACTGAAGCTTTCTTT.

The CDR3 is CAWSVRGRAADTQYF. For the CDR3, the DNA is TGTGCCTGGAGTGTACGAGGGAGGGCCGCAGATACGCAGTATTTT. The chain combines TRBV30 with TRBJ2-3; 7 nucleotides line up with TRBD2. In germline, CDR1 is GTSNPN, CDR2 SVGIG (reference sequence). This CDR3 is 15 amino acids long. V shed 0 bases and J 4 bases; nucleotides not matched to a gene: 7.

This clone was counted between two and nine times. This chain uses TRBV11-1 with TRBJ2-7; TRBD2 matches at 8 bases. The CDR3 contains 14 residues. V was pared by 4 bases and J by 5 bases, with 7 bases of the junction left unmatched. CDR1 and CDR2 from the germline V gene are SGHAT and FQDESV (reference sequence). The CDR3 coding sequence is TGTGCCAGCAGCTCCGTCGGCGGGAGGCACGAGCAGTACTTC. Translating it yields CASSSVGGRHEQYF.

The chain links TRBV30 to TRBJ2-5; D is ambiguous. This CDR3 spans 14 amino acids. Per germline, CDR1 GTSNPN and CDR2 SVGIG (reference sequence). Trimming removed 4 bases from V and 9 bases from J, with 21 bases in between. CDR3: CAWTLPIRIGAQYF. DNA for the CDR3: TGTGCCTGGACCCTACCGATACGGATTGGGGCCCAGTACTTC.

The rearrangement links TRBV4-3 to TRBJ1-1; no definite D call. CDR1 LGHNA and CDR2 YSLEER come from the germline V gene. This CDR3 is 14 amino acids long. The V gene lost 5 bases and the J gene lost 1 base, with 11 bases spanning the gap. In DNA, the CDR3 is TGCGCCAGCAGCGGGTGGCCGACGAACACTGAAGCTTTCTTT. It translates to CASSGWPTNTEAFF.

The chain couples TRBV5-6 to TRBJ1-2; D is undetermined. Per the germline V gene, CDR1 is SGHDT and CDR2 is YYEEEE. The CDR3 covers 15 residues. Deletions cut 1 base from V and 6 bases from J, with 16 bases between. CDR3 protein: CASSLRRRDLDGYTF. In DNA, the CDR3 is TGTGCCAGCAGCTTGAGGAGAAGGGATCTCGATGGCTACACCTTC.

The chain uses TRBV15 and TRBJ2-5, with D unclear. The V end lost 1 base, the J end lost 3 bases, and 6 bases lay between the germline ends. The CDR3 covers 13 residues. The germline V gene has CDR1 LNHNV and CDR2 YYDKDF (reference sequence). CDR3 sequence: CATSRGYEETQYF. The CDR3 DNA follows: TGTGCCACCAGCAGAGGCTACGAAGAGACCCAGTACTTC.

The gene calls are TRBV2 and TRBJ2-3; 8 bases are shared with TRBD1. The CDR3 runs 16 residues. The germline V gene has CDR1 SNHLY and CDR2 FYNNEI. With V trimmed by 2 bases and J by 2 bases, 6 bases remained unmatched. CDR3 loop: CASSEPDRAFTDTQYF. In DNA form, the CDR3 reads TGTGCCAGCAGTGAACCGGACAGGGCGTTCACAGATACGCAGTATTTT.

This rearrangement joins TRBV6-5 to TRBJ1-5; TRBD1 might be the D (5 bases). The CDR3 length is 14 residues. The V end lost 2 bases, the J end lost 5 bases, and 10 bases lay between the germline ends. CDR1 is MNHEY, CDR2 SVGAGI, per germline. CDR3: CASSYDGAHQPQHF. CDR3 nucleotides: TGTGCCAGCAGTTACGACGGGGCTCATCAGCCCCAGCATTTT.

This rearrangement joins TRBV6-6 to TRBJ2-7, with D uncertain. Germline V gives CDR1 MNHNY, CDR2 SVGAGI (reference sequence). This CDR3 is built from 14 residues. Trimming took 2 bases from V and 1 from J, leaving 9 bases between them. This chain's CDR3 is CASSYLGISYEQYF. As DNA, the CDR3 is TGTGCCAGCAGTTACCTAGGGATATCCTACGAGCAGTACTTC.

This chain links TRBV5-6 with TRBJ2-2; D uncertain. The CDR3 covers 13 residues. Germline CDR1 and CDR2: SGHDT and YYEEEE. V gave up 2 bases and J gave up 6 bases, with 8 bases separating them. CDR3 sequence reads: CASSFFRAGELFF. The CDR3 nucleotides are TGTGCCAGCAGCTTTTTTAGAGCCGGGGAGCTGTTTTTT.

The J gene is TRBJ1-1, the V gene TRBV4-3, with 7 bases fitting TRBD1. With V trimmed by 0 bases and J by 0 bases, 4 bases remained unmatched. Germline V gives CDR1 LGHNA, CDR2 YSLEER. The CDR3 sequence is 16 residues long. CDR3 nucleotide sequence: TGCGCCAGCAGCCAAGACCGGACAGGTTTGAACACTGAAGCTTTCTTT. It codes for CASSQDRTGLNTEAFF.

This chain links TRBV25-1 with TRBJ1-2; D is ambiguous. The V gene's germline CDR1 is MGHDK and CDR2 SYGVNS. The germline V and J ends were trimmed by 6 bases and 6 bases, with 8 bases remaining between them. The CDR3 extends over 11 amino acids. This chain's CDR3 is CASRGPDGYTF. The CDR3 nucleotides read TGTGCCAGCAGGGGCCCGGATGGCTACACCTTC.

The V call is TRBV6-5, the J call TRBJ2-7; D is uncertain. The CDR3 has 13 amino acids. Looked up from germline, CDR1 is MNHEY and CDR2 is SVGAGI. The V end was cut by 5 bases, the J end by 5 bases, with 13 bases between. This chain's CDR3 is CASSPSRRNEQYF. The CDR3 nucleotides read TGTGCCAGCAGTCCAAGTCGACGCAACGAGCAGTACTTC.